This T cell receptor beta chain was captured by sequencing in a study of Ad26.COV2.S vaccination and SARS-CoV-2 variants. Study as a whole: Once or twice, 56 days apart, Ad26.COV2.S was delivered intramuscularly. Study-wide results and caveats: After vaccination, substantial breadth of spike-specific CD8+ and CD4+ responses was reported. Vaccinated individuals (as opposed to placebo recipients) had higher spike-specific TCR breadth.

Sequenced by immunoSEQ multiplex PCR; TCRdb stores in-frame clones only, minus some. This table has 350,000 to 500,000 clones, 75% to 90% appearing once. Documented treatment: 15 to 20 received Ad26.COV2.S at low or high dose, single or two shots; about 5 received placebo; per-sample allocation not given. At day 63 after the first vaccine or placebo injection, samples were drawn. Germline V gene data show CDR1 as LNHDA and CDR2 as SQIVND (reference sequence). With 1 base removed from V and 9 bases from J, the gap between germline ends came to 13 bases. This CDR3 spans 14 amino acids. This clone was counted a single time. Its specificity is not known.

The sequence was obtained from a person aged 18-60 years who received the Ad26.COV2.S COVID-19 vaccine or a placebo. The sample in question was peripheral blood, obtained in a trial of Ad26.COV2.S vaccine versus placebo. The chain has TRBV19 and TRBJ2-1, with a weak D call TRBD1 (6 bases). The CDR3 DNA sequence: TGTGCCAGTAGTATAGTAGGGTTAGGGGGTGAGCAGTTCTTC. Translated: CASSIVGLGGEQFF.